Following are 16 T cell receptor beta chains from one sample sequenced in a study of T cell repertoires in cytomegalovirus infection. From the reads, TCRdb called clonotypes with MiXCR, one entry per CDR3 protein. The sample holds about 490,000 distinct CDR3 sequences, about 10% seen once. Material for sequencing was PBMCs. All receptors derive from a human donor in good health (CMV status not recorded). Some clones in this sample may be carry-over from other donors' samples.

The rearrangement joins TRBV11-3 to TRBJ2-5; possible D gene TRBD2, 6 bases. V was cut by 7 bases and J by 5 bases, with 14 bases left in between. CDR1 is SGHNT and CDR2 is YENEEA in the germline V gene. This CDR3 region has 13 residues. CDR3 sequence: CASISAGKETQYF. The CDR3, as DNA: TGTGCCAGCATTTCGGCGGGAAAGGAGACCCAGTACTTC.

This clonotype was counted between two and nine times. The chain couples TRBV20-1 to TRBJ2-3; D may be TRBD2 (7 bases). This CDR3 region has 14 residues. Trimming shortened V by 6 bases and J by 4 bases, and 17 bases separated the two germline ends. Germline values: CDR1 DFQATT, CDR2 SNEGSKA (reference sequence). CDR3 DNA sequence: TGCAGTGCCCCTCGGGGGGCTGTGTCAGATACGCAGTATTTT. Protein product: CSAPRGAVSDTQYF.

The chain carries TRBV19 and TRBJ1-3, with 7 bases lining up with TRBD1. V was clipped by 9 bases and J by 3 bases; unmatched bases: 8. The length of the CDR3 is 14 residues. CDR1 and CDR2 (germline): LNHDA, SQIVND (reference sequence). CDR3 loop: CARPRTGFGNTIYF. As DNA, the CDR3 is TGTGCCAGACCGCGGACAGGATTTGGAAACACCATATATTTT.

In this sample, this clonotype turned up many times. The chain links TRBV5-6 to TRBJ2-1; tentative D call: TRBD2 (6 bases). Germline-derived CDR1 and CDR2 are SGHDT and YYEEEE. This CDR3 is built from 15 residues. The germline V and J ends were trimmed by 3 bases and 5 bases, with 15 bases remaining between them. CDR3 nucleotides: TGTGCCAGCAGCTCGGCCGCGGGGATTAACAATGAGCAGTTCTTC. As protein: CASSSAAGINNEQFF. Based on the CDR3 plus reference TRBV5-6 and TRBJ2-1, the full variable domain is DAGVTQSPTHLIKTRGQQVTLRCSPKSGHDTVSWYQQALGQGPQFIFQYYEEEERQRGNFPDRFSGHQFPNYSSELNVNALLLGDSALYLCASSSAAGINNEQFFGPGTRLTVL.

The gene calls are TRBV5-1 and TRBJ1-6; D might be TRBD1 (6 bases). The CDR3 consists of 15 residues. Germline assignment: CDR1 SGHRS and CDR2 YFSETQ. Between the trimmed V and J ends, which lost 4 bases and 7 bases, there was a span of 15 bases. CDR3 nucleotides: TGCGCCAGCAGCCCGGAGGGGGTGCTGAATTCACCCCTCCACTTT. Translating gives CASSPEGVLNSPLHF.

Worth noting for this clonotype: A read error may be the cause here, since a much bigger clone is one base away. The J gene is TRBJ1-2, the V gene TRBV12-3 or TRBV12-4, with D tentatively TRBD1 (5 bases). Deletions cut 5 bases from V and 12 bases from J, with 19 bases between. This CDR3 comprises 13 residues. This CDR3 reads CASSHSRESGHTF. CDR3 nucleotide sequence: TGTGCCAGCAGTCACAGCAGGGAAAGCGGCCACACCTTC.

This clonotype came up many times. The chain employs TRBV27 and TRBJ2-7, with 11 bases identical to TRBD2. V gave up 5 bases and J gave up 0 bases; unmatched junction bases: 3. This CDR3 is built from 15 residues. CDR1 is MNHEY and CDR2 is SMNVEV in the germline V gene (reference sequence). The CDR3 sequence: CASSALAGGSYEQYF. As DNA, the CDR3 is TGTGCCAGCAGTGCCCTAGCGGGAGGCTCCTACGAGCAGTACTTC.

This clonotype was recorded many times. The V and J genes are TRBV7-6 and TRBJ1-6; D gene ambiguous. Germline lookup yields CDR1 SGHVS and CDR2 FNYEAQ. This CDR3 has 14 amino acids. V lost 3 bases and J lost 6, with 9 bases in between. The CDR3 region is CASSLETFNSPLHF. Here the CDR3 DNA reads TGTGCCAGCAGCTTGGAGACATTTAATTCACCCCTCCACTTT.

In this sample, this clonotype turned up many times. This chain connects TRBV10-2 to TRBJ2-7, with TRBD2 matching 10 bases. Trimming at V came to 4 bases and at J to 5 bases, leaving 11 bases not matched to a gene. The CDR3 sequence is 16 residues long. Germline V gene data show CDR1 as WSHSY and CDR2 as SAAADI. This chain's CDR3 is CASSGVLRLAGHEQYF. The DNA for the CDR3 is TGCGCCAGCAGTGGAGTGTTGAGACTAGCGGGTCACGAGCAGTACTTC.

This clonotype was picked up many times. V and J are TRBV6-1 and TRBJ2-1; unclear D gene. The CDR3 is made up of 13 amino acids. Germline values: CDR1 MNHNS, CDR2 SASEGT. Trimming took 2 bases from V and 7 from J, leaving 9 bases between them. This CDR3 is CASSETWRNEQFF. The DNA for the CDR3 is TGTGCCAGCAGTGAAACTTGGCGGAATGAGCAGTTCTTC.

This clonotype was observed at least ten times. The genes are TRBV28 and TRBJ2-6, with unresolved D. Trimming removed 8 bases at V and 0 bases at J, with 5 bases between. Germline CDR1 reads MDHEN; CDR2 reads SYDVKM. CDR3 length: 13 amino acids. CDR3 nucleotides: TGTGCCAGCGTCATCTCTGGGGCCAACGTCCTGACTTTC. It translates to CASVISGANVLTF. The full variable domain, in which reference TRBV28 and TRBJ2-6 provide the parts outside the CDR3, is DVKVTQSSRYLVKRTGEKVFLECVQDMDHENMFWYRQDPGLGLRLIYFSYDVKMKEKGDIPEGYSVSREKKERFSLILESASTNQTSMYLCASVISGANVLTFGAGSRLTVL.

CDR3 nucleotides: TGTGCCAGCAGTTTGGGGCACACCTACGGCTACACCTTC. Its protein product is CASSLGHTYGYTF. The V gene is TRBV28, the J gene TRBJ1-2, with D maybe TRBD1 (5 bases). V lost 3 bases and J lost 8, with 13 bases in between. Germline CDR1 reads MDHEN; CDR2 reads SYDVKM. The CDR3 runs 13 residues.

This clonotype was found a few times. J is TRBJ2-1 and V is TRBV27, with 8 bases that match TRBD2. The CDR3 spans 15 residues. Losses at the gene ends were 4 bases for V and 6 bases for J; bases not matched to a gene: 8. Per germline, CDR1 MNHEY and CDR2 SMNVEV (reference sequence). The CDR3 reads CASSSLPGGANEQFF. In DNA, the CDR3 is TGTGCCAGCAGTTCCCTACCGGGGGGGGCCAATGAGCAGTTCTTC.

This clonotype was observed once. The chain couples TRBV28 to TRBJ1-4; perhaps TRBD1 as D (5 bases). The germline gives CDR1 MDHEN, CDR2 SYDVKM. This CDR3 is 15 amino acids long. V dropped 4 bases and J dropped 5 bases, with 14 bases sitting between them. CDR3 sequence reads: CASSSPEDRNEKLFF. CDR3 DNA sequence: TGTGCCAGCAGTTCCCCCGAAGACAGAAATGAAAAACTGTTTTTT.

This clonotype was counted between two and nine times. V gene TRBV13 combines with J gene TRBJ1-1; D might be TRBD1 (5 bases). From germline, CDR1 is PRHDT and CDR2 FYEKMQ (reference sequence). Trimming cost V 3 bases and J 0 bases, with 14 bases left between them. The CDR3 consists of 16 residues. CDR3 residues: CASSFGRMGVNTEAFF. The DNA of the CDR3 is TGTGCCAGCAGCTTCGGCAGGATGGGGGTGAACACTGAAGCTTTCTTT.

The table lists this clonotype with many counts. V is TRBV7-2 and J is TRBJ2-2; D is perhaps TRBD1 or TRBD2 (6 bases each). V lost 0 bases, J lost 2 bases, and 10 bases lay in between. The CDR3 totals 16 residues. Germline V gene lookup returns CDR1 SGHTA and CDR2 FQGNSA. The chain's CDR3 is CASSLAGGGNTGELFF. The CDR3, as DNA: TGTGCCAGCAGCTTAGCAGGGGGAGGAAACACCGGGGAGCTGTTTTTT.